One and the same sample provided the 21 T cell receptor beta chains below, sequenced in a study of cytomegalovirus exposure and HLA in healthy donors. Primers: 60 Vbeta forward and 13 Jbeta reverse. Assay used: immunoSEQ multiplex PCR; TCRdb lists only in-frame clones, some missing. The data show tens of thousands of clones, about 84% seen once. The sample comprised PBMCs. The origin of the receptors is a male donor in good health and CMV-seronegative.

The chain uses TRBV4-2 and TRBJ2-7, with 10 bases matching TRBD2. The CDR3 runs 18 residues. Per germline, CDR1 LGHNA and CDR2 YNFKEQ. The ends lost 1 base at V and 1 base at J; junction bases unmatched: 10. Here the CDR3 DNA reads TGTGCCAGCAGCCAAGTGGCGAGCGGGGGGGCAGGTTCCTACGAGCAGTACTTC. It yields the protein CASSQVASGGAGSYEQYF.

This clone was observed a handful of times. The CDR3 here is CASSASPQGSNEKLFF. The CDR3 DNA reads TGTGCCAGTAGTGCAAGCCCACAGGGGTCTAATGAAAAACTGTTTTTT. V usage is TRBV19 and J usage is TRBJ1-4, with 7 bases identical to TRBD1. CDR3 size: 16 residues. The V gene end was trimmed by 5 bases and the J gene end by 3 bases; junction bases not matched to a gene: 9. The germline V gene has CDR1 LNHDA and CDR2 SQIVND (reference sequence).

The rearrangement joins TRBV7-2 to TRBJ2-5; 7 bases line up with TRBD1. CDR3 length: 15 residues. J was trimmed by 0 bases and V by 5 bases; bases with no gene match: 6. Germline CDR1 reads SGHTA; CDR2 reads FQGNSA. Here the CDR3 reads CASSPRTGYQETQYF. In nucleotides, the CDR3 is TGTGCCAGCAGCCCCAGGACAGGTTACCAAGAGACCCAGTACTTC.

The gene calls are TRBV19 and TRBJ1-1, with TRBD1 matching over 8 bases. This CDR3 comprises 14 residues. Unmatched junction bases numbered 5, after V lost 5 bases and J lost 3 bases. The germline V gene has CDR1 LNHDA and CDR2 SQIVND (reference sequence). The CDR3 loop is CASSPGQGHTEAFF. The CDR3 nucleotides read TGTGCCAGTAGTCCTGGACAGGGCCACACTGAAGCTTTCTTT.

This clone occurred once. The genes are TRBV25-1 and TRBJ1-4; D ambiguous. The ends were cut back, 7 bases at V and 7 bases at J, with 19 bases in the middle. The CDR3 has 15 amino acids. CDR1 is MGHDK and CDR2 is SYGVNS in the germline V gene. The CDR3 spells CASTTSGRAGEKLFF. The CDR3 DNA reads TGTGCCAGCACTACGAGCGGGAGAGCAGGTGAAAAACTGTTTTTT. Drawing the rest from reference TRBV25-1 and TRBJ1-4, the complete variable domain is EADIYQTPRYLVIGTGKKITLECSQTMGHDKMYWYQQDPGMELHLIHYSYGVNSTEKGDLSSESTVSRIRTEHFPLTLESARPSHTSQYLCASTTSGRAGEKLFFGSGTQLSVL.

The chain links TRBV6-6 to TRBJ1-1; D is uncertain. Germline CDR1 is MNHNY and CDR2 is SVGAGI (reference sequence). The CDR3 is 15 amino acids. Trimming cost V 4 bases and J 5 bases, with 17 bases left between them. CDR3 sequence: CASSSGISPGTEAFF. As DNA, the CDR3 is TGTGCCAGCAGTTCCGGGATCTCCCCGGGGACTGAAGCTTTCTTT.

This clone appeared a single time. The CDR3 sequence is CASSTGLDGHNEQFF. As DNA, the CDR3 is TGCGCCAGCAGCACGGGACTCGACGGACACAATGAGCAGTTCTTC. The V call is TRBV5-1, the J call TRBJ2-1, with D perhaps TRBD2 (6 bases). V lost 4 bases and J lost 5, with 16 bases in between. This CDR3 comprises 15 residues. Looked up from germline, CDR1 is SGHRS and CDR2 is YFSETQ. The variable domain in full, with the rest retrieved from reference TRBV5-1 and TRBJ2-1, is KAGVTQTPRYLIKTRGQQVTLSCSPISGHRSVSWYQQTPGQGLQFLFEYFSETQRNKGNFPGRFSGRQFSNSRSEMNVSTLELGDSALYLCASSTGLDGHNEQFFGPGTRLTVL.

The rearrangement links TRBV5-6 to TRBJ2-7, with D uncertain. This CDR3 is built from 11 residues. The germline V gene encodes CDR1 SGHDT and CDR2 YYEEEE. The V and J ends lost 2 bases and 7 bases respectively, with 7 bases between them. Here the CDR3 DNA reads TGTGCCAGCAGCTTCAGGTTAGAGCAGTACTTC. Translating it yields CASSFRLEQYF.

V and J are TRBV7-3 and TRBJ2-3; possibly TRBD2 for D (7 bases). Trimming took 6 bases from V and 3 from J, leaving 16 bases between them. Looked up from germline, CDR1 is SGHTA and CDR2 is FQGTGA. The CDR3 is made up of 15 amino acids. The CDR3 protein is CASSFGGAGTDTQYF. CDR3 in DNA: TGTGCCAGCAGTTTTGGGGGGGCAGGGACAGATACGCAGTATTTT. The full variable domain, in which reference TRBV7-3 and TRBJ2-3 provide the parts outside the CDR3, is GAGVSQTPSNKVTEKGKYVELRCDPISGHTALYWYRQSLGQGPEFLIYFQGTGAADDSGLPNDRFFAVRPEGSVSTLKIQRTERGDSAVYLCASSFGGAGTDTQYFGPGTRLTVL.

The chain recombines TRBV6-5 with TRBJ2-5, with a tentative D call TRBD2 (5 bases). The V and J ends lost 6 bases and 5 bases respectively, with 16 bases between them. CDR1 MNHEY and CDR2 SVGAGI come from the germline V gene. CDR3 size: 14 residues. The CDR3 coding sequence is TGTGCCAGCAGACGAGGGTCGGCAGCGGAGACCCAGTACTTC. Residues: CASRRGSAAETQYF.

Only one count was recorded for this clone. V gene TRBV4-2 combines with J gene TRBJ1-2; the match to TRBD1 covers 9 bases. V trimming: 3 bases; J trimming: 6 bases; junction bases outside the gene matches: 11. The CDR3 contains 16 residues. Germline CDR1 LGHNA, CDR2 YNFKEQ. This CDR3 is CASSQPQDRGGNGYTF. The CDR3 nucleotides are TGTGCCAGCAGCCAGCCGCAGGACAGGGGAGGGAATGGCTACACCTTC.

The J gene is TRBJ2-1, the V gene TRBV9, with 10 bases that match TRBD2. CDR3 length: 16 residues. The V and J ends lost 5 bases and 0 bases, in that order; junction bases with no gene match: 5. Germline lookup yields CDR1 SGDLS and CDR2 YYNGEE. The CDR3 region is CASSSGGRSSYNEQFF. As DNA, the CDR3 is TGTGCCAGCAGTAGCGGGGGGCGGAGCTCCTACAATGAGCAGTTCTTC.

V and J are TRBV7-2 and TRBJ2-7; 8 nucleotides line up with TRBD2. Germline V gene data show CDR1 as SGHTA and CDR2 as FQGNSA. There are 18 residues in the CDR3. V shed 2 bases and J 0 bases; nucleotides not matched to a gene: 12. CDR3 sequence (DNA): TGTGCCAGCAGCTTAAATGCCGTTGGCGGGGGGATCTCCTACGAGCAGTACTTC. The encoded protein is CASSLNAVGGGISYEQYF. The whole variable domain, filled in from reference TRBV7-2 and TRBJ2-7, reads GAGVSQSPSNKVTEKGKDVELRCDPISGHTALYWYRQSLGQGLEFLIYFQGNSAPDKSGLPSDRFSAERTGGSVSTLTIQRTQQEDSAVYLCASSLNAVGGGISYEQYFGPGTRLTVT.

The chain couples TRBV29-1 to TRBJ2-2; maybe TRBD2 (5 bases). The germline gives CDR1 SQVTM, CDR2 ANQGSEA. V was shortened by 6 bases and J by 4 bases, with 6 bases between the two germline ends. The CDR3 has 11 amino acids. The CDR3 DNA sequence: TGCAGCGTCGGGGTCACCGGGGAGCTGTTTTTT. Translated: CSVGVTGELFF.

The rearrangement joins TRBV14 to TRBJ1-1; tentative D call: TRBD1 (5 bases). The CDR3 runs to 14 residues. From germline, CDR1 is SGHDN and CDR2 FVKESK. V lost 4 bases to trimming and J lost 5 bases, with 14 bases between them. The CDR3 sequence is CASSLGGHGTEAFF. In DNA, the CDR3 is TGTGCCAGCAGCCTCGGTGGACATGGAACTGAAGCTTTCTTT.

In DNA form, the CDR3 reads TGTGCCACCAGCAGAGATTTCAGGGAAGAGACCCAGTACTTC. Its translation: CATSRDFREETQYF. The chain joins TRBV15 to TRBJ2-5; tentatively, D is TRBD1 (5 bases). The CDR3 runs to 14 residues. The ends were cut back, 0 bases at V and 3 bases at J, with 8 bases in the middle. CDR1 and CDR2 (germline): LNHNV, YYDKDF (reference sequence).

V is TRBV18 and J is TRBJ1-5; 7 bases fit TRBD1. V lost 5 bases, J lost 4 bases, and 2 bases stayed unmatched. CDR1 and CDR2 (germline): KGHSH, LQKENI. The CDR3 contains 13 residues. The CDR3 here is CASSVDRNQPQHF. In DNA form, the CDR3 reads TGTGCCAGCTCAGTGGACAGGAATCAGCCCCAGCATTTT.

Of note for this clone: An end of the junction does not agree with germline; a read error may underlie this. The genes are TRBV7-7 and TRBJ2-5; 8 nucleotides line up with TRBD2. Germline CDR1 and CDR2: SSHAT and FNYEAQ (reference sequence). The length of the CDR3 is 15 residues. The CDR3 DNA follows: TGTGCTAGCAGCTTAGTCACTAGCGGACAAGAGACCCAGTACTTC. This sequence encodes CASSLVTSGQETQYF.

This chain joins TRBV30 and TRBJ2-7; 11 bases map to TRBD2. CDR3 length: 15 residues. Germline V lookup: CDR1 GTSNPN, CDR2 SVGIG (reference sequence). V shed 3 bases, J shed 6 bases, and the junction held 10 bases outside the gene matches. The CDR3 DNA follows: TGTGCCTGGAGCCGGCTCATAGCGGGGGGGAGCGAGCAGTACTTC. It translates to CAWSRLIAGGSEQYF.

This chain uses TRBV7-2 with TRBJ2-3; maybe TRBD1 (5 bases). The CDR3 has 15 residues. CDR1 is SGHTA, CDR2 FQGNSA, per germline. Trimming took 2 bases from V and 1 from J, leaving 10 bases between them. The CDR3 here is CASSLYGAGTDTQYF. The CDR3 DNA is TGTGCCAGCAGCTTATATGGGGCGGGCACAGATACGCAGTATTTT. The full variable domain, completed using reference TRBV7-2 and TRBJ2-3, is GAGVSQSPSNKVTEKGKDVELRCDPISGHTALYWYRQSLGQGLEFLIYFQGNSAPDKSGLPSDRFSAERTGGSVSTLTIQRTQQEDSAVYLCASSLYGAGTDTQYFGPGTRLTVL.

This chain joins TRBV5-1 and TRBJ2-1; a possible D gene is TRBD1 (6 bases). The V end was cut by 0 bases, the J end by 0 bases, with 13 bases between. This CDR3 region has 17 residues. CDR1 and CDR2 from the germline V gene are SGHRS and YFSETQ. CDR3 loop: CASSLATGGSSYNEQFF. For the CDR3, the DNA is TGCGCCAGCAGCTTGGCGACAGGAGGAAGCTCCTACAATGAGCAGTTCTTC.